This record looks at one T cell receptor beta chain sequence and its context. The sample comes from a study of T cell responses to AZD1222 COVID-19 vaccine. The CDR3 is 15 residues long. Germline CDR1 reads SGHTA; CDR2 reads FQGNSA. Trimming stripped 0 bases from V and 5 bases from J, with 13 bases between. The data were produced by immunoSEQ multiplex PCR, yet TCRdb's version contains in-frame clones alone and is incomplete. The sample yields around 140,000 clones, roughly 91% seen once. This chain connects TRBV7-2 to TRBJ1-2, with D unresolved. The starting material was peripheral blood, obtained on day 0 of AZD1222 vaccination. The receptor was derived from an adult in good health. CDR3 protein: CASSLALTVGYGYTF. CDR3 DNA sequence: TGTGCCAGCAGCTTAGCCCTGACCGTGGGATATGGCTACACCTTC.